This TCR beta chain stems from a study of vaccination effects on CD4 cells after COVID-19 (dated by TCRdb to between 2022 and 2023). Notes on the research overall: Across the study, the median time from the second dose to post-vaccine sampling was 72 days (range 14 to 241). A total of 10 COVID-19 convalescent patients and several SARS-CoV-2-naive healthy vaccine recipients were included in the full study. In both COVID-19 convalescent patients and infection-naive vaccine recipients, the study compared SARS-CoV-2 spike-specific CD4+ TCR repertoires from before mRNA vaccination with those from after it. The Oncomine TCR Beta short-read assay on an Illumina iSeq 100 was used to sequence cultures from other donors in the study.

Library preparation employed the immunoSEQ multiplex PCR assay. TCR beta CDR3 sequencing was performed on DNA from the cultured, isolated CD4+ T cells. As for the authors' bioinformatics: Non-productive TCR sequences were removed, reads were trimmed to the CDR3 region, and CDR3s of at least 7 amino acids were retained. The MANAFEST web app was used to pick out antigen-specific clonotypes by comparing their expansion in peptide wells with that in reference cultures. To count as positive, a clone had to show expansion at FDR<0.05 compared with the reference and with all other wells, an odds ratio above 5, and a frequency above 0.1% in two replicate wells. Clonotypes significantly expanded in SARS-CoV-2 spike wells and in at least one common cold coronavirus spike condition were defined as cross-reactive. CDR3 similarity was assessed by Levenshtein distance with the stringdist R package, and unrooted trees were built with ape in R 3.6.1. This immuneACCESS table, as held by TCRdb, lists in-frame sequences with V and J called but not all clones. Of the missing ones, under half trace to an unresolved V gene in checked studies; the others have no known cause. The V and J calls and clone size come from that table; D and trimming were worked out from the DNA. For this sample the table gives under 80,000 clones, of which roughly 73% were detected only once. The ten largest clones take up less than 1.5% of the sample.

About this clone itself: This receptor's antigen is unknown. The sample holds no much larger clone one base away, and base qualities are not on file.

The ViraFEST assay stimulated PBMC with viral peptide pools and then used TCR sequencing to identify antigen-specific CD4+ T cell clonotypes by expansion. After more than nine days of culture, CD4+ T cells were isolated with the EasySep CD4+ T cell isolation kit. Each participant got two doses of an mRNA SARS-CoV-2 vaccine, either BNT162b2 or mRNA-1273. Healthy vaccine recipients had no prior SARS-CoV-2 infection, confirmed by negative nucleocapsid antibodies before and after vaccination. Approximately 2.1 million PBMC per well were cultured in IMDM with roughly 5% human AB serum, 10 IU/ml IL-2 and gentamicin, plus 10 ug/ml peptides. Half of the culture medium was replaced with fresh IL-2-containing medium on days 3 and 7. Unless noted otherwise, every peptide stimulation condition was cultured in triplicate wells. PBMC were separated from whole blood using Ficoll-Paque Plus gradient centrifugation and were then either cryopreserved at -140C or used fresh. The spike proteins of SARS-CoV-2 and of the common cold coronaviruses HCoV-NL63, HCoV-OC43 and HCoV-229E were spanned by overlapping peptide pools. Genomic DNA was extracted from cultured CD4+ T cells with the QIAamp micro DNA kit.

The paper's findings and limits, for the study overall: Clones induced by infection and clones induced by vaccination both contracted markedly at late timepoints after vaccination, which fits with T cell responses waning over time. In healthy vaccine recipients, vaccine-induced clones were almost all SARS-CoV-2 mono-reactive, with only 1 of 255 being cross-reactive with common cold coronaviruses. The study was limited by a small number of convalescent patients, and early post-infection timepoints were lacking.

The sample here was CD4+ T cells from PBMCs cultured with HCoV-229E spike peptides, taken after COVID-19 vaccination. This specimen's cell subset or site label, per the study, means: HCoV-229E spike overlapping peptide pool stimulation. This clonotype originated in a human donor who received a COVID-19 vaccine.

The CDR3 sequence is CASSRGRANEKLFF. Read as DNA, the sequence is TGTGCCAGCAGCCGAGGGAGGGCTAATGAAAAACTGTTTTTT. The sequence links TRBV28 to TRBJ1-4, with an unclear D gene assignment. The germline V gene encodes CDR1 MDHEN and CDR2 SYDVKM. V and J are truncated by 6 bases and 3 bases respectively, leaving an intervening sequence of 11 bases. From the cysteine up to the phenylalanine, the CDR3 has a length of 14 residues. The kept DNA is CDR3 alone, 42 bases in frame from the first base.